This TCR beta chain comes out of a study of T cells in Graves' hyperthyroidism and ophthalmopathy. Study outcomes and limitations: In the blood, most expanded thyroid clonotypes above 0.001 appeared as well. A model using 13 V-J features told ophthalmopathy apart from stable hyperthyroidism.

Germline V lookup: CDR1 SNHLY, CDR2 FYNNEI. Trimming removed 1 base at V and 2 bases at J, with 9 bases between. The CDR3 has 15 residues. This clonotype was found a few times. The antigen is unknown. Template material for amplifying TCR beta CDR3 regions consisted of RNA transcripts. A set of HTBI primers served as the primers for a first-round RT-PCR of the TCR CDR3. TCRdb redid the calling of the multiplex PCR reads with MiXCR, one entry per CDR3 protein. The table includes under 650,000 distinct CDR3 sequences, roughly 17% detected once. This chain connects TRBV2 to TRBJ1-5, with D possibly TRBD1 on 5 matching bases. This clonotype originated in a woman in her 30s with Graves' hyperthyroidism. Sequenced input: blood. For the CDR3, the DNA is TGTGCCAGCAGTGAAGACATACAGGGCAATCAGCCCCAGCATTTT. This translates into CASSEDIQGNQPQHF.